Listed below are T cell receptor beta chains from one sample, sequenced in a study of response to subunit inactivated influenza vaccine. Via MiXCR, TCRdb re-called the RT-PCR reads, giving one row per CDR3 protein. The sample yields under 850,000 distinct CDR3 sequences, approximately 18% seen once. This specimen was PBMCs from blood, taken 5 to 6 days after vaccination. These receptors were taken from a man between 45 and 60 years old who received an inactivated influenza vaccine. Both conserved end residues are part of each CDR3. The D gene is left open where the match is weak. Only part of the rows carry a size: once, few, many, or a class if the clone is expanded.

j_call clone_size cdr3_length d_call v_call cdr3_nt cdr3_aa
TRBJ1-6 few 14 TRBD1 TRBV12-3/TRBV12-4 TGTGCCAGCAGTCGACAGGGCGGGAATTCACCCCTCCACTTT CASSRQGGNSPLHF
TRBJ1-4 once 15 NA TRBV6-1 TGTGCCAGCAGGGGCTTTCGAGAGACTAATGAAAAACTGTTTTTT CASRGFRETNEKLFF
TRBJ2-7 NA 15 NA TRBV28 TGTGCCAGCAGTTTACCGGGCCTCGCCGCCTACGAGCAGTACTTC CASSLPGLAAYEQYF
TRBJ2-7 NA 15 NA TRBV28 TGTGCCAGCAGTTTACCGCGCGGGGCTTCTGTCGAGCAGTACTTC CASSLPRGASVEQYF
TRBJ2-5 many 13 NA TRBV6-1 TGTGCCAGCTACAGGGCCCGCGGGGAGACCCAGTACTTC CASYRARGETQYF
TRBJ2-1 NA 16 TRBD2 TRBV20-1 TGCAGTGCTGGGAAGCCTAGCGGTAGCTCCTACAATGAGCAGTTCTTC CSAGKPSGSSYNEQFF
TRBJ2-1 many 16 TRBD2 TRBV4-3 TGCGCCAGCAGCCAAGATCTTGCGGGAGTCTACAATGAGCAGTTCTTC CASSQDLAGVYNEQFF
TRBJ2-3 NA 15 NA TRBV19 TGTGCCAGTAGTGTGTCGGGGGTGGTTTTAGATACGCAGTATTTT CASSVSGVVLDTQYF
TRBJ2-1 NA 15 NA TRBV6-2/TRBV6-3 TGTGCCAGCAGTTACTCCTCCTATCCAGGCAACGAGCAGTTCTTC CASSYSSYPGNEQFF
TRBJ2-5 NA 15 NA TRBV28 TGTGCCAGCAGTTCTACTAAGGGTTATCAAGAGACCCAGTACTTC CASSSTKGYQETQYF
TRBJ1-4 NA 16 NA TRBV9 TGTGCCAGCAGCGTAGGACCAGGGCTCTCCGGTGAAAAACTGTTTTTT CASSVGPGLSGEKLFF
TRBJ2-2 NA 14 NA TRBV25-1 TGTGCCAGCAGTGTCCGTGGGGGGCCCGGGGAGCTGTTTTTT CASSVRGGPGELFF
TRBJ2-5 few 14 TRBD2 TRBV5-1 TGCGCCAGCAGAAATCTAGCGGATGCGGGGACCCAGTACTTC CASRNLADAGTQYF
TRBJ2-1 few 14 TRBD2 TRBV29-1 TGCAGCGTTGAAGTTAGCGGGAGAGGAGATGAGCAGTTCTTC CSVEVSGRGDEQFF
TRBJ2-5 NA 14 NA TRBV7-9 TGTGCCAGCAGCCACGGGACTTGGCAAGAGACCCAGTACTTC CASSHGTWQETQYF
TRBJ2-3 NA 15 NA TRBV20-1 TGCAGTGCTAGTTCCCGGTCTACTTCCACAGATACGCAGTATTTT CSASSRSTSTDTQYF
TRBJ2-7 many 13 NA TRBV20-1 TGCAGTGCTACTGCCAGAGCAGTCCACGAGCAGTACTTC CSATARAVHEQYF
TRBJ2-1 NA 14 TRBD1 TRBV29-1 TGCAGCGTTGAAGGACAGGGGAGGATATATGAGCAGTTCTTC CSVEGQGRIYEQFF
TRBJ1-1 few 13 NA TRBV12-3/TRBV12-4 TGTGCCAGCAGTTTCGGGAGGGGCACTGAAGCTTTCTTT CASSFGRGTEAFF
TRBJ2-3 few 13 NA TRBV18 TGTGCCAGCTCACCCCAAGAGCTGGATACGCAGTATTTT CASSPQELDTQYF
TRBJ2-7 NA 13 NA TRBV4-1 TGCGCCAGCAGCCAAGTGGTAGGGAACGAGCAGTACTTC CASSQVVGNEQYF
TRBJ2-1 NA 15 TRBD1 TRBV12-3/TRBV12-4 TGTGCCAGCAGTTTTGGCCAGGGGGCCGTAAATGAGCAGTTCTTC CASSFGQGAVNEQFF
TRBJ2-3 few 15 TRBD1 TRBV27 TGTGCCAGCAGTTTAGGGACAGGGGCTGATAGTACGCAGTATTTT CASSLGTGADSTQYF
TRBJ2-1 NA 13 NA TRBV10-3 TGTGCCATCAGTCTAGCACTAGAGGATGAGCAGTTCTTC CAISLALEDEQFF
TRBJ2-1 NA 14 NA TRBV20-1 TGCAGTGCTAGCAGCATGAGCTCCTACAATGAGCAGTTCTTC CSASSMSSYNEQFF
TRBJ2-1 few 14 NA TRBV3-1 TGTGCCAGCAGCCAAGGGCTCCGGGTTCATGAGCAGTTCTTC CASSQGLRVHEQFF
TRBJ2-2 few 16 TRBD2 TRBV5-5 TGTGCCAGCAGCACGCTAGCGGGAGGATCCACCGGGGAGCTGTTTTTT CASSTLAGGSTGELFF
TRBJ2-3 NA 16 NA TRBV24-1 TGTGCCACCAGTGAGACACCAGCGAGGGCTGCAGATACGCAGTATTTT CATSETPARAADTQYF
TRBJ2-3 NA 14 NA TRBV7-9 TGTGCCAGCAGCCGCGGGGACAGTCACGGTACGCAGTATTTT CASSRGDSHGTQYF
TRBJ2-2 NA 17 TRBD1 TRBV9 TGTGCCAGCAGCGTAGGGGGCAGGGGGCTCGACACCGGGGAGCTGTTTTTT CASSVGGRGLDTGELFF
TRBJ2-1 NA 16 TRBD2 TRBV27 TGTGCCAGCAGTTCAGGACGCGGGGGGCCCTACAATGAGCAGTTCTTC CASSSGRGGPYNEQFF
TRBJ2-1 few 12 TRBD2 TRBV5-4 TGTGCCAGCAGTCTAGCGGGAGGAGGGCAGTTCTTC CASSLAGGGQFF
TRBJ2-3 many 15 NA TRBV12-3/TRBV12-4 TGTGCCAGCAGTTTAGACAGCCTTAGCACAGATACGCAGTATTTT CASSLDSLSTDTQYF
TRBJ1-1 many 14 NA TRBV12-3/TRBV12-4 TGTGCCAGCACCCTTAGGAGTTTGAACACTGAAGCTTTCTTT CASTLRSLNTEAFF
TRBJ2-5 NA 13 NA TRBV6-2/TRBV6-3 TGTGCCAGCAGTCCCGCAGTGGTTGAGACCCAGTACTTC CASSPAVVETQYF
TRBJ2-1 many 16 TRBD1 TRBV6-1 TGTGCCAGCAGTGGGGGGACAGGGGGAGGTCTTGATGAGCAGTTCTTC CASSGGTGGGLDEQFF
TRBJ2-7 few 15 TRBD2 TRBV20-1 TGCAGTGCTACCCAATTCTCGGGACTAGCCTACGAGCAGTACTTC CSATQFSGLAYEQYF
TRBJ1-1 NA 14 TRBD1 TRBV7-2 TGTGCCAGCAGCCCAAGACAGGGGGCACAGCGAGCTTTCTTT CASSPRQGAQRAFF
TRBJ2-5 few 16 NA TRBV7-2 TGTGCCAGCAGCTTAACGGGGGCAAAGAATATAGAGACCCAGTACTTC CASSLTGAKNIETQYF
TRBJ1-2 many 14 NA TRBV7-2 TGTGCCAGCAGCTTAGGTCCCAGTCCGGATGGCTACACCTTC CASSLGPSPDGYTF
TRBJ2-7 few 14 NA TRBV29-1 TGCAGCGTTGAGCTTCCAGGGCAGGTTTACGAGCAGTACTTC CSVELPGQVYEQYF
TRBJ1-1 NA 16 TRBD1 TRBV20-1 TGCAGTGCTACAGACAGGGGGCTTTTTTCGAACACTGAAGCTTTCTTT CSATDRGLFSNTEAFF
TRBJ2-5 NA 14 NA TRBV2 TGTGCCAGCAGTAACTTGGGGGGTGAGGAGACCCAGTACTTC CASSNLGGEETQYF
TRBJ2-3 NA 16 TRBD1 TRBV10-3 TGTGCCATCAGCCCCTCTGGACAGGGGGCAACAGATACGCAGTATTTT CAISPSGQGATDTQYF
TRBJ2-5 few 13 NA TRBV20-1 TGCAGTGCTAGTAACTTAGGTGCAGAGACCCAGTACTTC CSASNLGAETQYF
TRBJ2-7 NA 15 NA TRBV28 TGTGCCAGCAGCCTACTCCCGATGGATTCTTACGAGCAGTACTTC CASSLLPMDSYEQYF
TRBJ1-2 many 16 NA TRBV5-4 TGTGCCAGCAGCTTGGTGGCCCAGCCCTCTCTCTATGGCTACACCTTC CASSLVAQPSLYGYTF
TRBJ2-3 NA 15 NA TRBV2 TGTGCCAGCAGTGAATTGATCGGACCACCCCCATCGCAGTATTTT CASSELIGPPPSQYF